This is a list of T cell receptor beta chains from one sample in a study of blood T cell repertoires in COVID-19. Data came from immunoSEQ multiplex PCR; TCRdb stores just in-frame clones and leaves some out. The sample contains roughly 250,000 clones, around 81% of which appear only once. Sequenced: peripheral blood. The receptors derive from a woman aged 60-75 years with active or convalescent COVID-19. CDR3s include the opening cysteine and the closing phenylalanine or tryptophan. Each record gives: J gene, V gene, clone size, D gene, CDR3 protein, CDR3 DNA. D genes are given only for firm matches. Rows may omit the clone size; those that give it use once, few, many or a size class.

J gene: TRBJ1-5; V gene: TRBV7-8; clone size: few; D gene: TRBD1; CDR3 protein: CASSLVIRGPGINQPQHF; CDR3 DNA: TGTGCCAGCAGCTTAGTCATCAGGGGGCCGGGGATTAATCAGCCCCAGCATTTT
J gene: TRBJ2-1; V gene: TRBV11-3; clone size: .; D gene: TRBD2; CDR3 protein: CASSLDLPTSLSDEQFF; CDR3 DNA: TGTGCCAGCAGCTTAGATCTCCCGACTAGCCTGAGCGATGAGCAGTTCTTC
J gene: TRBJ2-2; V gene: TRBV7-9; clone size: .; D gene: TRBD1; CDR3 protein: CASSIRQGGTGELFF; CDR3 DNA: TGTGCCAGCAGCATCAGACAGGGTGGCACCGGGGAGCTGTTTTTT
J gene: TRBJ2-7; V gene: TRBV11-1; clone size: .; D gene: TRBD2; CDR3 protein: CASSLEVAGASYEQYF; CDR3 DNA: TGTGCCAGCAGCTTAGAAGTAGCGGGAGCCTCCTACGAGCAGTACTTC
J gene: TRBJ2-7; V gene: TRBV30; clone size: once; D gene: TRBD2; CDR3 protein: CAWAMGLAGNYEQYF; CDR3 DNA: TGTGCCTGGGCTATGGGACTAGCGGGAAACTACGAGCAGTACTTC
J gene: TRBJ2-5; V gene: TRBV5-1; clone size: .; D gene: TRBD2; CDR3 protein: CASRTSGGPETQYF; CDR3 DNA: TGCGCCAGTCGGACTAGCGGGGGGCCGGAGACCCAGTACTTC
J gene: TRBJ1-6; V gene: TRBV30; clone size: .; D gene: TRBD1; CDR3 protein: CAWSVGTGNSPLHF; CDR3 DNA: TGTGCCTGGAGTGTAGGGACAGGAAATTCACCCCTCCACTTT
J gene: TRBJ1-2; V gene: TRBV6-5; clone size: .; D gene: .; CDR3 protein: CASSYSGANYGYTF; CDR3 DNA: TGTGCCAGCAGTTACTCGGGCGCTAACTATGGCTACACCTTC
J gene: TRBJ2-1; V gene: TRBV19; clone size: .; D gene: .; CDR3 protein: CASSIDRASYNEQFF; CDR3 DNA: TGTGCCAGTAGTATCGACAGAGCCTCCTACAATGAGCAGTTCTTC
J gene: TRBJ2-3; V gene: TRBV4-2; clone size: .; D gene: .; CDR3 protein: CASSQEWQDTQYF; CDR3 DNA: TGTGCCAGCAGCCAAGAATGGCAAGATACGCAGTATTTT
J gene: TRBJ2-5; V gene: TRBV5-1; clone size: .; D gene: TRBD2; CDR3 protein: CASSEGTSAYQETQYF; CDR3 DNA: TGCGCCAGCAGCGAAGGGACTAGCGCCTACCAAGAGACCCAGTACTTC
J gene: TRBJ2-7; V gene: TRBV27; clone size: .; D gene: TRBD2; CDR3 protein: CASSLSGLATTYEQYF; CDR3 DNA: TGTGCCAGCAGTTTGTCGGGACTAGCGACCACCTACGAGCAGTACTTC
J gene: TRBJ1-3; V gene: TRBV9; clone size: few; D gene: .; CDR3 protein: CASSVGSPGTIYF; CDR3 DNA: TGTGCCAGCAGCGTAGGGTCCCCGGGCACCATATATTTT
J gene: TRBJ2-3; V gene: TRBV12-5; clone size: .; D gene: TRBD2; CDR3 protein: CASGLTLGTSGGKSTDTQYF; CDR3 DNA: TGTGCTAGTGGTTTGACCCTCGGGACTAGCGGGGGGAAAAGCACAGATACGCAGTATTTT
J gene: TRBJ2-7; V gene: TRBV3-1/TRBV3-2; clone size: .; D gene: TRBD2; CDR3 protein: CASSQDASGSYEQYF; CDR3 DNA: TGTGCCAGCAGCCAAGATGCTAGCGGGAGCTACGAGCAGTACTTC
J gene: TRBJ2-5; V gene: TRBV11-3; clone size: .; D gene: TRBD2; CDR3 protein: CASRNGTSGSQETQYF; CDR3 DNA: TGTGCCAGCAGGAATGGGACTAGCGGGAGCCAAGAGACCCAGTACTTC
J gene: TRBJ2-3; V gene: TRBV2; clone size: .; D gene: TRBD1; CDR3 protein: CASLVDRGADTQYF; CDR3 DNA: TGTGCCAGTCTCGTAGACAGGGGTGCAGATACGCAGTATTTT
J gene: TRBJ1-6; V gene: TRBV28; clone size: .; D gene: .; CDR3 protein: CASSPSRGGYSPLHF; CDR3 DNA: TGTGCCAGCAGTCCCTCCCGGGGGGGGTATTCACCCCTCCACTTT
J gene: TRBJ2-3; V gene: TRBV7-9; clone size: .; D gene: .; CDR3 protein: CASSPGGGYTDTQYF; CDR3 DNA: TGTGCCAGCAGCCCCGGGGGAGGATACACAGATACGCAGTATTTT
J gene: TRBJ1-2; V gene: TRBV11-2; clone size: .; D gene: TRBD1; CDR3 protein: CASSWDREAGGYTF; CDR3 DNA: TGTGCCAGCAGCTGGGACAGGGAAGCGGGTGGCTACACCTTC
J gene: TRBJ2-3; V gene: TRBV18; clone size: .; D gene: .; CDR3 protein: CASSPRGTVRADTQYF; CDR3 DNA: TGTGCCAGCTCACCACGCGGGACAGTGAGGGCAGATACGCAGTATTTT
J gene: TRBJ2-6; V gene: TRBV6-8; clone size: .; D gene: .; CDR3 protein: CASGVGRRSNPHSGANVLTF; CDR3 DNA: TGTGCCAGCGGTGTCGGGAGACGAAGCAACCCCCACTCTGGGGCCAACGTCCTGACTTTC
J gene: TRBJ1-5; V gene: TRBV28; clone size: .; D gene: .; CDR3 protein: CASRAGGDQPQHF; CDR3 DNA: TGTGCCAGCAGGGCCGGGGGGGATCAGCCCCAGCATTTT
J gene: TRBJ1-2; V gene: TRBV13; clone size: few; D gene: .; CDR3 protein: CASSPSPRSGGYSGYTF; CDR3 DNA: TGTGCCAGCAGCCCCTCCCCTCGAAGCGGGGGCTATTCCGGCTACACCTTC
J gene: TRBJ1-2; V gene: TRBV7-9; clone size: .; D gene: .; CDR3 protein: CASSPLGSGVSGYTF; CDR3 DNA: TGTGCCAGCAGCCCCCTTGGTTCAGGGGTGAGTGGCTACACCTTC
J gene: TRBJ1-1; V gene: TRBV7-9; clone size: .; D gene: TRBD1; CDR3 protein: CASSPDRGLGNTEAFF; CDR3 DNA: TGTGCCAGCAGCCCTGACAGGGGGCTAGGGAACACTGAAGCTTTCTTT
J gene: TRBJ2-1; V gene: TRBV7-2; clone size: .; D gene: TRBD2; CDR3 protein: CASSITGTTYNEQFF; CDR3 DNA: TGTGCCAGCAGCATAACCGGGACTACCTACAATGAGCAGTTCTTC
J gene: TRBJ2-1; V gene: TRBV19; clone size: .; D gene: .; CDR3 protein: CASSLPLGGEQFF; CDR3 DNA: TGTGCCAGTAGTCTCCCGCTAGGCGGTGAGCAGTTCTTC
J gene: TRBJ2-3; V gene: TRBV19; clone size: .; D gene: .; CDR3 protein: CASSIRAVLGDTQYF; CDR3 DNA: TGTGCCAGTAGTATAAGAGCGGTGCTGGGGGATACGCAGTATTTT
J gene: TRBJ2-1; V gene: TRBV9; clone size: .; D gene: .; CDR3 protein: CASSASGLSYNEQFF; CDR3 DNA: TGTGCCAGCAGCGCGAGCGGCCTCTCCTACAATGAGCAGTTCTTC
J gene: TRBJ2-1; V gene: TRBV3-1/TRBV3-2; clone size: once; D gene: .; CDR3 protein: CASSQVWSSLSEQFF; CDR3 DNA: TGTGCCAGCAGCCAAGTGTGGTCAAGTTTGAGCGAGCAGTTCTTC
J gene: TRBJ2-3; V gene: TRBV7-9; clone size: .; D gene: TRBD2; CDR3 protein: CASSLGGLAVTDTQYF; CDR3 DNA: TGTGCCAGCAGCTTAGGAGGACTAGCGGTCACAGATACGCAGTATTTT
J gene: TRBJ1-1; V gene: TRBV11-3; clone size: once; D gene: TRBD1; CDR3 protein: CASSPGQANTEAFF; CDR3 DNA: TGTGCCAGCAGCCCGGGACAGGCGAACACTGAAGCTTTCTTT
J gene: TRBJ2-2; V gene: TRBV15; clone size: .; D gene: TRBD2; CDR3 protein: CATSRRRLAGGPANTGELFF; CDR3 DNA: TGTGCCACCAGCAGGAGAAGACTAGCGGGGGGGCCGGCGAACACCGGGGAGCTGTTTTTT
J gene: TRBJ2-2; V gene: TRBV29-1; clone size: .; D gene: TRBD2; CDR3 protein: CSVGGGSKYTGELFF; CDR3 DNA: TGCAGCGTTGGTGGCGGGAGTAAGTACACCGGGGAGCTGTTTTTT
J gene: TRBJ2-1; V gene: TRBV30; clone size: .; D gene: TRBD2; CDR3 protein: CAWSVTSGPNEQFF; CDR3 DNA: TGTGCCTGGAGTGTCACTAGCGGGCCCAATGAGCAGTTCTTC
J gene: TRBJ1-5; V gene: TRBV2; clone size: .; D gene: .; CDR3 protein: CASSKEGDQPQHF; CDR3 DNA: TGTGCCAGCAGTAAGGAGGGAGATCAGCCCCAGCATTTT
J gene: TRBJ1-6; V gene: TRBV27; clone size: .; D gene: .; CDR3 protein: CASSLGGTYSPLHF; CDR3 DNA: TGTGCCAGCAGTTTGGGGGGGACCTATTCACCCCTCCACTTT
J gene: TRBJ1-4; V gene: TRBV21-1; clone size: .; D gene: .; CDR3 protein: CASSKPEQGLEEKLFF; CDR3 DNA: TGTGCCAGCAGCAAACCGGAACAGGGCCTTGAGGAAAAACTGTTTTTT
J gene: TRBJ1-1; V gene: TRBV19; clone size: once; D gene: .; CDR3 protein: CASSIGFGVGNTEAFF; CDR3 DNA: TGTGCCAGTAGTATAGGCTTCGGAGTCGGGAACACTGAAGCTTTCTTT
J gene: TRBJ2-2; V gene: TRBV19; clone size: once; D gene: .; CDR3 protein: CASKEGQGNTGELFF; CDR3 DNA: TGTGCCAGTAAGGAGGGGCAGGGGAACACCGGGGAGCTGTTTTTT
J gene: TRBJ2-3; V gene: TRBV10-1; clone size: few; D gene: TRBD1; CDR3 protein: CASSESRAGGQDTQYF; CDR3 DNA: TGCGCCAGCAGTGAGTCTAGGGCAGGGGGACAAGATACGCAGTATTTT
J gene: TRBJ1-1; V gene: TRBV19; clone size: .; D gene: TRBD1; CDR3 protein: CASSSLTGFTEAFF; CDR3 DNA: TGTGCCAGTAGTAGCCTGACAGGGTTCACTGAAGCTTTCTTT
J gene: TRBJ2-6; V gene: TRBV10-2; clone size: .; D gene: .; CDR3 protein: CASFDSSGANVLTF; CDR3 DNA: TGCGCCAGCTTTGATAGCTCTGGGGCCAACGTCCTGACTTTC
J gene: TRBJ2-5; V gene: TRBV7-9; clone size: once; D gene: TRBD2; CDR3 protein: CASSPLMIAGVGGETQYF; CDR3 DNA: TGTGCCAGCAGCCCCCTGATGATAGCGGGAGTGGGGGGAGAGACCCAGTACTTC
J gene: TRBJ2-2; V gene: TRBV5-5; clone size: once; D gene: .; CDR3 protein: CASSVEGGTNTGELFF; CDR3 DNA: TGTGCCAGCAGCGTAGAGGGAGGCACGAACACCGGGGAGCTGTTTTTT
J gene: TRBJ2-7; V gene: TRBV5-1; clone size: .; D gene: .; CDR3 protein: CASSPGGGGGYYEQYF; CDR3 DNA: TGCGCCAGCAGCCCCGGAGGAGGGGGCGGATACTACGAGCAGTACTTC